Shown below are 28 T cell receptor beta chains from a single sample sequenced in a study of post-analysis software for immune sequencing data. Study conclusions and caveats: The study found TRBV5-6, TRBV5-1 and TRBV20-1 among roughly 5 TRBV segments more frequent in patients than controls.

Their antigens are not known. Every TCR beta cDNA library bore unique molecular identifiers. TCRdb itself ran the PCR reads through MiXCR, one entry per CDR3 protein. The table lists about 540,000 distinct CDR3 sequences, 34% of them singletons. Source material: blood. Receptors were obtained from a girl between 2 and 17 years old with multiple sclerosis.

This clonotype was seen a handful of times. This rearrangement joins TRBV6-1 to TRBJ2-3; D assignment may be TRBD1 or TRBD2 (6 bases each). The CDR3 consists of 16 residues. V was cut by 7 bases and J by 3 bases, with 20 bases left in between. From germline, CDR1 is MNHNS and CDR2 SASEGT. DNA for the CDR3: TGTGCCAGCATCCGTCGAGGGGGGTTCGATACAGATACGCAGTATTTT. This translates into CASIRRGGFDTDTQYF.

This clonotype was counted a few times. The CDR3 nucleotides read TGTGCCAGCAGCTTAGACCATTTGGCGCCCCAGCATTTT. It encodes CASSLDHLAPQHF. This chain joins TRBV7-6 and TRBJ1-5; D is ambiguous. The CDR3 spans 13 residues. Germline assignment: CDR1 SGHVS and CDR2 FNYEAQ. V was pared by 1 base and J by 9 bases, with 10 bases between.

The chain links TRBV6-6 to TRBJ1-1, with a weak D call TRBD1 (5 bases). Germline CDR1 reads MNHNY; CDR2 reads SVGAGI (reference sequence). Between the trimmed V and J ends, which lost 5 bases and 3 bases, there was a span of 10 bases. The CDR3 runs 13 residues. DNA for the CDR3: TGTGCCAGCAGTCTCGACAGACACACTGAAGCTTTCTTT. Protein sequence: CASSLDRHTEAFF.

The chain links TRBV2 to TRBJ2-5, with TRBD1 as a possible D gene (5 bases). The J call may be incorrect, as the DNA end agrees better with TRBJ2-7. Germline CDR1 SNHLY, CDR2 FYNNEI. The length of the CDR3 is 11 residues. CDR3 protein: CASDRAYEQYF. CDR3 DNA: TGTGCCAGCGACAGAGCCTACGAGCAGTACTTC.

This chain links TRBV5-1 with TRBJ1-4, with D possibly TRBD1 on 6 matching bases. V lost 1 base, J lost 6 bases, and 10 bases lay in between. Germline assignment: CDR1 SGHRS and CDR2 YFSETQ. The CDR3 extends over 14 amino acids. CDR3 in DNA: TGCGCCAGCAGCTTGACAGGGCCCGATGAAAAACTGTTTTTT. Encoded protein: CASSLTGPDEKLFF.

The chain uses TRBV6-6 and TRBJ2-5; D is undetermined. Germline lookup yields CDR1 MNHNY and CDR2 SVGAGI (reference sequence). V lost 4 bases, J lost 7 bases, and 10 bases lay in between. The CDR3 extends over 12 amino acids. CDR3 DNA sequence: TGTGCCAGCAGTTTCCAGGTCGGGACCCAGTACTTC. It translates to CASSFQVGTQYF.

The J gene is TRBJ2-1, the V gene TRBV19; 11 bases fit TRBD2. The CDR3 sequence is 17 residues long. Losses at the gene ends were 0 bases for V and 3 bases for J; bases not matched to a gene: 4. The germline CDR1 and CDR2 sequences are LNHDA and SQIVND (reference sequence). Here the CDR3 DNA reads TGTGCCAGTAGTATAGATGCCACTAGCGGGGGCTACAATGAGCAGTTCTTC. Translation: CASSIDATSGGYNEQFF.

The chain uses TRBV7-9 and TRBJ1-1; 7 bases fit TRBD1. CDR3 length: 16 residues. Germline trimming cut 4 bases from V and 4 bases from J; bases unmatched to any gene: 12. Germline CDR1 is SEHNR and CDR2 is FQNEAQ (reference sequence). In nucleotides, the CDR3 is TGTGCCAGCAGCTCAGACAGGGCCTTCTCGTCCACTGAAGCTTTCTTT. The encoded protein is CASSSDRAFSSTEAFF.

The J gene is TRBJ2-2, the V gene TRBV12-3 or TRBV12-4; D tentatively fits TRBD1 or TRBD2 (6 bases each). Trimming left V 0 bases short and J 1 base short, with 12 bases between. The CDR3 totals 17 residues. CDR3 coding DNA: TGTGCCAGCAGTTTAGCGACGCGGGGACAGAACACCGGGGAGCTGTTTTTT. Translation gives CASSLATRGQNTGELFF.

This clonotype was seen a handful of times. The chain has TRBV29-1 and TRBJ2-7; D gene uncertain. CDR3 length equals 13 residues. Germline values: CDR1 SQVTM, CDR2 ANQGSEA. V dropped 4 bases and J dropped 7 bases, with 17 bases sitting between them. CDR3 region: CSVGSSSYNEQYF. CDR3 DNA sequence: TGCAGCGTTGGTTCTTCCTCCTACAATGAGCAGTACTTC.

This sequence joins TRBV15 and TRBJ2-1; 8 positions agree with TRBD2. The CDR3 loop spans 16 amino acids. Germline CDR1 is LNHNV and CDR2 is YYDKDF (reference sequence). The V segment lost 3 bases and the J segment 6 bases; nucleotides outside the gene matches: 10. CDR3: CATSSGTGGALNEQFF. The CDR3 DNA reads as TGTGCCACCAGCAGTGGGACCGGGGGGGCCCTCAATGAGCAGTTCTTC. The variable domain in full, with the rest retrieved from reference TRBV15 and TRBJ2-1, is DAMVIQNPRYQVTQFGKPVTLSCSQTLNHNVMYWYQQKSSQAPKLLFHYYDKDFNNEADTPDNFQSRRPNTSFCFLDIRSPGLGDTAMYLCATSSGTGGALNEQFFGPGTRLTVL.

Worth noting for this clonotype: The junction differs from germline at one of its ends, possibly a read error. The chain couples TRBV6-5 to TRBJ2-1; 11 bases are a match to TRBD2. The CDR3 is 19 amino acids. Per germline, CDR1 MNHEY and CDR2 SVGAGI. The CDR3: CASSYVASGGLSSYNGQFF. The DNA of the CDR3 is TGTGCCAGCAGTTACGTGGCTAGCGGGGGGCTAAGCTCCTACAATGGGCAGTTCTTC.

The chain couples TRBV20-1 to TRBJ2-1, with TRBD2 identical over 9 bases. CDR1 is DFQATT and CDR2 is SNEGSKA in the germline V gene (reference sequence). CDR3 length equals 15 residues. V was clipped by 5 bases and J by 5 bases; unmatched bases: 10. The CDR3 is CSAFGLAGTHNEQFF. The CDR3 DNA sequence: TGCAGTGCTTTTGGGCTAGCGGGGACCCACAATGAGCAGTTCTTC.

The chain links TRBV29-1 to TRBJ1-1; maybe TRBD1 (6 bases). Trimming removed 7 bases from V and 10 bases from J, with 22 bases in between. The CDR3 is 13 amino acids. Looked up from germline, CDR1 is SQVTM and CDR2 is ANQGSEA. DNA for the CDR3: TGCAGCGCCGGCCGGGGGGCGCGGATGGCAGCTTTCTTT. Amino acid sequence: CSAGRGARMAAFF.

J is TRBJ2-7 and V is TRBV21-1; the D call in the table, TRBD1, was not verified against the DNA. TRBV21-1 corresponds to a pseudogene. There are 15 residues in the CDR3. In nucleotides, the CDR3 is TGTGCCAGCAGCAAGGTGGCAGGGGGGAAATACGAGCAGTACTTC. Translating it yields CASSKVAGGKYEQYF.

This clonotype was found a few times. The chain is built from TRBV9 and TRBJ2-3, with TRBD2 as a possible D gene (5 bases). This CDR3 has 16 residues. Germline assignment: CDR1 SGDLS and CDR2 YYNGEE. The ends were cut back, 2 bases at V and 1 base at J, with 14 bases in the middle. The CDR3: CASSVALGGGTDTQYF. The CDR3 region has the DNA TGTGCCAGCAGCGTGGCTCTCGGAGGAGGCACAGATACGCAGTATTTT.

This clonotype was found a few times. This chain connects TRBV20-1 to TRBJ1-5; 9 positions match TRBD1. V shed 2 bases and J 0 bases; nucleotides not matched to a gene: 14. Germline loops: CDR1 DFQATT, CDR2 SNEGSKA (reference sequence). CDR3 size: 19 residues. The CDR3 loop reads CSARRGAGTGRSSNQPQHF. DNA for the CDR3: TGCAGTGCTAGAAGAGGGGCCGGGACAGGGAGGAGTAGCAATCAGCCCCAGCATTTT.

The chain joins TRBV29-1 to TRBJ1-1; D possibly corresponds to TRBD1 (5 bases). The germline CDR1 and CDR2 sequences are SQVTM and ANQGSEA. The CDR3 is 16 residues long. Deletions cut 3 bases from V and 5 bases from J, with 22 bases between. The CDR3 DNA follows: TGCAGCGTTGAGACCCGGGACGCAAAAAGCGGGACTGAAGCTTTCTTT. It yields the protein CSVETRDAKSGTEAFF.

The chain is built from TRBV2 and TRBJ2-4, with D possibly being TRBD2 (7 bases). Germline CDR1 and CDR2: SNHLY and FYNNEI. V shed 5 bases and J shed 6 bases, with 11 bases lying between them. The CDR3 runs to 13 residues. CDR3 amino acids: CASSRGALNIQYF. The CDR3 DNA reads TGTGCCAGCAGTCGGGGGGCCCTAAACATTCAGTACTTC.

This rearrangement joins TRBV13 to TRBJ2-1; D possibly corresponds to TRBD2 (5 bases). The CDR3 is made up of 16 amino acids. Trimming cost V 1 base and J 0 bases, with 10 bases left between them. CDR1 is PRHDT, CDR2 FYEKMQ, per germline (reference sequence). This CDR3 is CASSLEDLGSYNEQFF. The CDR3 bases are TGTGCCAGCAGCTTAGAGGACTTAGGCTCCTACAATGAGCAGTTCTTC.

The chain carries TRBV6-6 and TRBJ2-3; D gene unclear. This CDR3 contains 11 residues. V was trimmed by 0 bases and J by 7 bases, leaving 2 bases between them. Germline V gene data show CDR1 as MNHNY and CDR2 as SVGAGI (reference sequence). The CDR3 DNA follows: TGTGCCAGCAGTTACTCTTATACGCAGTATTTT. It specifies CASSYSYTQYF.

V gene TRBV15 combines with J gene TRBJ2-7; the D gene is possibly TRBD2 (7 bases). This CDR3 comprises 18 residues. CDR1 is LNHNV, CDR2 YYDKDF, per germline (reference sequence). V lost 0 bases and J 6 bases, leaving 24 bases between the germline ends. Written as DNA, the CDR3 is TGTGCCACCAGCAGAGATCTTCGATTGGGGGGGGCGCCTTCCGAGCAGTACTTC. Protein: CATSRDLRLGGAPSEQYF. The variable domain in full, with the rest retrieved from reference TRBV15 and TRBJ2-7, is DAMVIQNPRYQVTQFGKPVTLSCSQTLNHNVMYWYQQKSSQAPKLLFHYYDKDFNNEADTPDNFQSRRPNTSFCFLDIRSPGLGDTAMYLCATSRDLRLGGAPSEQYFGPGTRLTVT.

Remarks on this clonotype: A much larger clone is a single base away; this may be a read error. This chain uses TRBV12-3 or TRBV12-4 with TRBJ2-7; 7 bases agree with TRBD1. The length of the CDR3 is 13 residues. CDR3 nucleotides: TGTGCCAGCAGCTTAGACAGGGCGGCCGAGCAGTACTTC. This gives the protein CASSLDRAAEQYF.

This clonotype was seen a handful of times. This chain connects TRBV29-1 to TRBJ1-2; D uncertain. Trimming left V 5 bases short and J 0 bases short, with 10 bases between. The CDR3 sequence is 13 residues long. Germline V CDR1 and CDR2: SQVTM, ANQGSEA. Here the CDR3 DNA reads TGCAGCGTTCGTCGAAGAGCTAACTATGGCTACACCTTC. It codes for CSVRRRANYGYTF.

The chain uses TRBV3-1 and TRBJ1-1; D remains ambiguous. The germline CDR1 and CDR2 sequences are LGHDT and YNNKEL (reference sequence). The CDR3 sequence is 14 residues long. Trimming shortened V by 4 bases and J by 2 bases, and 11 bases separated the two germline ends. The CDR3 is CASSPKWSNTEAFF. CDR3 DNA sequence: TGTGCCAGCAGCCCGAAGTGGAGTAACACTGAAGCTTTCTTT. The full variable domain, its missing parts supplied by reference TRBV3-1 and TRBJ1-1, is DTAVSQTPKYLVTQMGNDKSIKCEQNLGHDTMYWYKQDSKKFLKIMFSYNNKELIINETVPNRFSPKSPDKAHLNLHINSLELGDSAVYFCASSPKWSNTEAFFGQGTRLTVV.

This clonotype was counted a few times. The rearrangement joins TRBV5-1 to TRBJ2-5, with D perhaps TRBD2 (5 bases). Germline V gene lookup returns CDR1 SGHRS and CDR2 YFSETQ. Trimming removed 0 bases at V and 3 bases at J, with 9 bases between. CDR3 size: 14 residues. DNA of the CDR3: TGCGCCAGCAGCTTGGGAGGGCAGGAAGAGACCCAGTACTTC. It translates to CASSLGGQEETQYF.

This clonotype was seen a handful of times. The chain couples TRBV29-1 to TRBJ2-6, with D perhaps TRBD1 (5 bases). The germline V gene has CDR1 SQVTM and CDR2 ANQGSEA. V was pared by 2 bases and J by 0 bases, with 8 bases between. This CDR3 is built from 15 residues. The CDR3 DNA sequence: TGCAGCGTTGAATCTGACAGCTCTGGGGCCAACGTCCTGACTTTC. This sequence encodes CSVESDSSGANVLTF.

This clonotype was counted only a few times. The chain employs TRBV5-1 and TRBJ1-2; D call uncertain. Germline CDR1 reads SGHRS; CDR2 reads YFSETQ. The CDR3 is 15 amino acids. V was clipped by 0 bases and J by 2 bases, with 11 bases between them. As DNA, the CDR3 is TGCGCCAGCAGCTTGGAGGTGGGGAGCAACTATGGCTACACCTTC. It is translated as CASSLEVGSNYGYTF.